The T cell receptor beta chain described here comes from a study of cytomegalovirus exposure and HLA in healthy donors. This CDR3 comprises 16 residues. In germline, CDR1 is SNHLY, CDR2 FYNNEI. The germline V and J ends were trimmed by 2 bases and 0 bases, with 13 bases remaining between them. Study-level findings and limits: Cytomegalovirus association was listed for 164 TCR beta chains.

PCR used 60 Vbeta primers and 13 Jbeta primers. This table comes from immunoSEQ multiplex PCR, and its TCRdb copy is limited to in-frame clones, with some not included. The sample lists some 120,000 clones; approximately 69% were seen once. Concerning this clone: The target antigen is unknown.

Sequences were obtained from PBMCs. The J gene is TRBJ1-1, the V gene TRBV2; no clear D gene. The receptor comes from a man aged 35-49 years in good health and CMV-seropositive. CDR3 DNA sequence: TGTGCCAGCAGTGAACCCCGGGTAAACATGAACACTGAAGCTTTCTTT. Protein sequence: CASSEPRVNMNTEAFF.